This T cell receptor (beta chain) was captured in a study of blood T cell repertoires in COVID-19. Study-wide background: The samples span acute and convalescent COVID-19 from the United States, Italy and Spain. T cells, B-cell-depleted T cells, or PBMCs supplied cDNA or gDNA.

The CDR3 extends over 14 amino acids. Germline V gene data show CDR1 as SEHNR and CDR2 as FQNEAQ (reference sequence). V lost 5 bases to trimming and J lost 5 bases; unmatched junction nucleotides: 7. Methods used by the authors: Amplification with reference gene primers provided the estimates of nucleated cell counts. Profiled with immunoSEQ multiplex PCR; TCRdb holds only in-frame clones, not every one. V and J calls and clone size are copied from that table; D and trimming were computed from the DNA. This sample carries fewer than 300,000 clones, 85% of them seen once, and the ten largest clones take less than 6.5%.

The receptor comes from a man aged 50 to 60 with active or convalescent COVID-19. The source material was peripheral blood. V is TRBV7-9 and J is TRBJ2-5; 8 bases fit TRBD2. CDR3 sequence (DNA): TGTGCCAGCAGCCAGAGCGGGAGTCAGGAGACCCAGTACTTC. Encoded protein: CASSQSGSQETQYF.